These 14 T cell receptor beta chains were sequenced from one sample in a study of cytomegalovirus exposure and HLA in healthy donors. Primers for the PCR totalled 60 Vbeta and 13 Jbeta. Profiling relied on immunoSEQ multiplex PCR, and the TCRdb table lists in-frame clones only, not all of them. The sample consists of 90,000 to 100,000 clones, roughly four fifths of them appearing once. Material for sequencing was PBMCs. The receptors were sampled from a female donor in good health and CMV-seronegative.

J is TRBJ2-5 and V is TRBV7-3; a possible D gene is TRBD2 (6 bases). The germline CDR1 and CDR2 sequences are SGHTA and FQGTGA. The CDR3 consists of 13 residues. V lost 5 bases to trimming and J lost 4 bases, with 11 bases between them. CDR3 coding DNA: TGTGCCAGCAGCCCACTCGGGGGAGAGACCCAGTACTTC. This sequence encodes CASSPLGGETQYF.

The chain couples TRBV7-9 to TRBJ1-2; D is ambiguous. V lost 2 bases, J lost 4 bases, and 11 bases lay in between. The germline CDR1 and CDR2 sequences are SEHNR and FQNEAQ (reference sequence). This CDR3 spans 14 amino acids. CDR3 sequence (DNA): TGTGCCAGCAGCTTACCCCAAGCCCTCTATGGCTACACCTTC. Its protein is CASSLPQALYGYTF.

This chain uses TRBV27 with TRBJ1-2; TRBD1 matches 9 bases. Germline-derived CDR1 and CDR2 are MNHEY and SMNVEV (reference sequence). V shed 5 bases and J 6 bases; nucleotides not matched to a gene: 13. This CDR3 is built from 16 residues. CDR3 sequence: CASSARDREVWHGYTF. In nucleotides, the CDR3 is TGTGCCAGCAGTGCACGGGACAGGGAGGTTTGGCATGGCTACACCTTC.

As DNA, the CDR3 is TGTGCCAGCAGCTTACTGAACGGGCAGGGGGCTAACAATGAGCAGTTCTTC. It is translated as CASSLLNGQGANNEQFF. The chain links TRBV7-3 to TRBJ2-1; 8 bases agree with TRBD1. From germline, CDR1 is SGHTA and CDR2 FQGTGA. With 2 bases clipped from V and 5 bases from J, the junction kept 11 bases outside the gene matches. This CDR3 region has 17 residues.

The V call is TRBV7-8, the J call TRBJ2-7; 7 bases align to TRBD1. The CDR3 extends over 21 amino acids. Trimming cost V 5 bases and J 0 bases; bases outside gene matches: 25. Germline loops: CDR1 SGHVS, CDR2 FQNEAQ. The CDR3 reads CASSSSGLMTPGTVASYEQYF. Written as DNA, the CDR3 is TGTGCCAGCAGCAGTTCGGGCCTTATGACTCCCGGGACAGTTGCCTCCTACGAGCAGTACTTC. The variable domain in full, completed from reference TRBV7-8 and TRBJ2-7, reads GAGVSQSPRYKVAKRGQDVALRCDPISGHVSLFWYQQALGQGPEFLTYFQNEAQLDKSGLPSDRFFAERPEGSVSTLKIQRTQQEDSAVYLCASSSSGLMTPGTVASYEQYFGPGTRLTVT.

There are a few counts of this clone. For the CDR3, the DNA is TGTGCCAGCAGCGGAGGGACAGGGGTCCGTCACGAGCAGTACTTC. Its translation is CASSGGTGVRHEQYF. The chain has TRBV9 and TRBJ2-7, with 10 positions matching TRBD1. The CDR3 loop spans 15 amino acids. Trimming took 3 bases from V and 5 from J; bases not matched to a gene: 8. Germline V lookup: CDR1 SGDLS, CDR2 YYNGEE. Using reference TRBV9 and TRBJ2-7 for the parts outside the CDR3, the full variable domain is DSGVTQTPKHLITATGQRVTLRCSPRSGDLSVYWYQQSLDQGLQFLIQYYNGEERAKGNILERFSAQQFPDLHSELNLSSLELGDSALYFCASSGGTGVRHEQYFGPGTRLTVT.

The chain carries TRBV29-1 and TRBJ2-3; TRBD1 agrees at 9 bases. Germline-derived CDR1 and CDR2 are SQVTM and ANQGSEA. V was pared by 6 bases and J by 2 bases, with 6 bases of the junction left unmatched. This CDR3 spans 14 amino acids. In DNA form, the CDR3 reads TGCAGCGTGGACAGGGGTTTCGTCACAGATACGCAGTATTTT. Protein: CSVDRGFVTDTQYF.

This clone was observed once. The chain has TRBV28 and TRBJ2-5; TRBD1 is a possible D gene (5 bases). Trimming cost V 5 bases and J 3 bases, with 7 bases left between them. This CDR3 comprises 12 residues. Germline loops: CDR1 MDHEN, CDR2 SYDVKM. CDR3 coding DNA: TGTGCCAGCAGTGAGACAGAAGAGACCCAGTACTTC. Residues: CASSETEETQYF.

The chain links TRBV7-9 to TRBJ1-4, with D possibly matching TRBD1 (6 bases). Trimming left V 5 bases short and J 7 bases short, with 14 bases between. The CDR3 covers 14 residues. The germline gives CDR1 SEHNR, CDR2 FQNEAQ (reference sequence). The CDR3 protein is CASSAGGQGEKLFF. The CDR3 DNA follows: TGTGCCAGCAGCGCCGGGGGGCAGGGTGAAAAACTGTTTTTT.

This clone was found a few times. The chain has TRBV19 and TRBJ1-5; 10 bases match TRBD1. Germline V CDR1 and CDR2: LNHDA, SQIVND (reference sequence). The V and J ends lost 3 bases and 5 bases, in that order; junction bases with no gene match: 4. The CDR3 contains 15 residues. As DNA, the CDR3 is TGTGCCAGTAGTATTTGGGACAGGGGCTATCAGCCCCAGCATTTT. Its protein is CASSIWDRGYQPQHF.

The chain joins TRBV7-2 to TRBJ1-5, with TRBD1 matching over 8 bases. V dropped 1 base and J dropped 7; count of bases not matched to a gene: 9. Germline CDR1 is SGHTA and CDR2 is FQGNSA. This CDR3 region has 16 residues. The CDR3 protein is CASSLGGQGSGQPQHF. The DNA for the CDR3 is TGTGCCAGCAGCTTAGGTGGACAGGGCTCCGGGCAGCCCCAGCATTTT.

CDR3 sequence reads: CASSFWQGSKPSYNEQFF. CDR3 in DNA: TGTGCCAGCAGCTTTTGGCAGGGAAGTAAGCCCTCCTACAATGAGCAGTTCTTC. The V and J genes are TRBV5-4 and TRBJ2-1; possible D gene TRBD1, 5 bases. Trimming stripped 2 bases from V and 0 bases from J, with 18 bases between. Looked up from germline, CDR1 is SGHNT and CDR2 is YYREEE (reference sequence). CDR3 length: 18 amino acids.

The CDR3 region is CASSQTRTSGWNEQFF. CDR3 in DNA: TGTGCCAGCAGCCAGACCCGGACTAGCGGGTGGAATGAGCAGTTCTTC. The chain links TRBV7-2 to TRBJ2-1; 11 bases fit TRBD2. This CDR3 is 16 amino acids long. Germline V gene data show CDR1 as SGHTA and CDR2 as FQGNSA. Trimming removed 5 bases from V and 7 bases from J; junction bases left unmatched: 10.

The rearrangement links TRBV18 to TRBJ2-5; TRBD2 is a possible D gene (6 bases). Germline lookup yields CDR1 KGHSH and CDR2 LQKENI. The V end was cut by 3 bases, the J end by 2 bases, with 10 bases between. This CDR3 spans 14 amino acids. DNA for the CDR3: TGTGCCAGCTCACCCCTGGGGAGGCAAGAGACCCAGTACTTC. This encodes CASSPLGRQETQYF.